Listed below are T cell receptor beta chains from one sample, sequenced in a study of CD8 T cells in Susac syndrome. TCRdb recomputed calls from the immunoSEQ multiplex PCR reads with MiXCR, one row per CDR3 protein. The data show some 95,000 distinct CDR3 sequences, approximately 92% seen once. Sequencing was carried out using CD8+ T cells from PBMCs. These TCRs come from a human donor in good health. The CDR3 runs from the conserved cysteine through the conserved F or W. The D gene is left open where the match is weak. Expanded clones are given a class, and other clones once, few, many or no size at all.

. . TRBJ2-6 TRBV5-6 TGTGCCAGCAGCCCGCCGAGCTCTGGGGCCAACGTCCTGACTTTC CASSPPSSGANVLTF
. . TRBJ2-3 TRBV2 TGTGCCTCCCCTGGGGAGTTGAGCACAGATACGCAGTATTTT CASPGELSTDTQYF
. . TRBJ2-7 TRBV9 TGTGCCAGCAGCGCCGACAGTGACCAGGGCTACGAGCAGTACTTC CASSADSDQGYEQYF
. . TRBJ2-7 TRBV7-9 TGTGCCAGCAGCTTAGAGACGGGCCTCTCCTACGAGCAGTACTTC CASSLETGLSYEQYF
TRBD1 . TRBJ2-1 TRBV7-8 TGTGCCAGCAGCTTCCGGGACAGGGTATGGGAGCAGTTCTTC CASSFRDRVWEQFF
TRBD2 once TRBJ2-5 TRBV3-1 TGTGCCAGCAGCCAAGGCCCTAGCGGGGGATACCAAGAGACCCAGTACTTC CASSQGPSGGYQETQYF
TRBD2 . TRBJ2-5 TRBV19 TGTGCCAGTAGCCCAGGGGAAGCGGGGGCAGAGACCCAGTACTTC CASSPGEAGAETQYF
TRBD2 . TRBJ2-1 TRBV6-5 TGTGCCAGCAGGAGCGGGGGACCTTACAATGAGCAGTTCTTC CASRSGGPYNEQFF
TRBD2 once TRBJ2-2 TRBV7-8 TGTGCCAGCAGCTTAGTGCTAGCGGGGGGGCGGCCCGGGGAGCTGTTTTTT CASSLVLAGGRPGELFF
. . TRBJ2-7 TRBV6-5 TGTGCCAGCAGTTGGGGAGGCGGGACGGCTTCCTACGAGCAGTACTTC CASSWGGGTASYEQYF
TRBD1 . TRBJ2-7 TRBV5-1 TGCGCCAGCAGCGTGGACAGGGCGCTGGTCTACGAGCAGTACTTC CASSVDRALVYEQYF
TRBD1 . TRBJ2-7 TRBV3-1 TGTGCCAGCAGCCAAGATCTGGACAGGGGTTCCTACGAGCAGTACTTC CASSQDLDRGSYEQYF
. . TRBJ1-1 TRBV13 TGTGCCAGCGGGGCAGGGCTTAACACTGAAGCTTTCTTT CASGAGLNTEAFF
. . TRBJ2-5 TRBV6-5 TGTGCCAGCAGTTACGGGGGACATACAATCCGGCGGGTCGGGGAAGAGACCCAGTACTTC CASSYGGHTIRRVGEETQYF
TRBD1 . TRBJ1-5 TRBV19 TGTGCCAGTAGCCAACCGGACAGGATCAATCAGCCCCAGCATTTT CASSQPDRINQPQHF
. . TRBJ1-6 TRBV7-6 TGTGCCAGCCCGAGAGGGGAGGGGGTGGGTTCACCCCTCCACTTT CASPRGEGVGSPLHF
. . TRBJ2-3 TRBV6-1 TGTGCCAGCAGTGAAGTTGAGGATAGTGATACGCAGTATTTT CASSEVEDSDTQYF
. . TRBJ2-2 TRBV6-5 TGTGCCAGCAGTTACTCATCAGTTACCGGGGAGCTGTTTTTT CASSYSSVTGELFF
TRBD1 . TRBJ1-3 TRBV7-9 TGTGCCAGCAGCGGTTGGACAGGGGATGGAAACACCATATATTTT CASSGWTGDGNTIYF
. . TRBJ2-2 TRBV6-4 TGTGCCAGCAGTGACGGGGGGGGCTCCTGTTTTTTT CASSDGGGSCFF
. . TRBJ1-4 TRBV3-1 TGTGCCAGCAGCGGCAGGCGAAACTCGGAAAAACTGTTTTTT CASSGRRNSEKLFF
TRBD2 . TRBJ2-1 TRBV13 TGTGCCAGCAGTCCCGGGACTAGCGGGGGGGCAAGGTCCTACAATGAGCAGTTCTTC CASSPGTSGGARSYNEQFF
TRBD1 . TRBJ1-4 TRBV20-1 TGCAGTGCTAGAGATGACGGGACAGAAAATGAAAAACTGTTTTTT CSARDDGTENEKLFF
. . TRBJ1-5 TRBV7-9 TGTGCCAGCAGCTTAATATCACCAGGGGATCAGCCCCAGCATTTT CASSLISPGDQPQHF
. . TRBJ1-1 TRBV4-1 TGCGCCAGCAGCCAAGCGTGGAGCCGGAACACTGAAGCTTTCTTT CASSQAWSRNTEAFF
. . TRBJ1-1 TRBV27 TGTGCCAGCAGTCCCGGGACGGGAGGGACTGAAGCTTTCTTT CASSPGTGGTEAFF
. . TRBJ2-3 TRBV3-1 TGTGCCAGCAGCCAAGATGGGAGGAAAGATACGCAGTATTTT CASSQDGRKDTQYF
. . TRBJ1-1 TRBV19 TGTGCCAGTAACCCGGGGGGAGAAGCTTTCTTT CASNPGGEAFF